This is a list of T cell receptor beta chains from one sample in a study of shared clonotypes between healthy human individuals. This table comes from immunoSEQ multiplex PCR, and its TCRdb copy is limited to in-frame clones, with some not included. The sample includes hundreds of thousands of clones, around 77% of them seen just once. Sequenced sample: PBMCs. These receptors were obtained from a middle-aged woman in good health. Some clones in this sample may be carry-over from other donors' samples. CDR3s include the opening cysteine and the closing phenylalanine or tryptophan. A D gene is named only where the DNA matches it firmly. Not every row has a clone size; where given, it reads once, few, many or a size class.

v_gene	j_gene	abundance	d_gene	CDR3nt	CDR3aa
TRBV5-1	TRBJ1-2	-	-	TGCGCCAGCAGCTTGGAGTCAGGCCTAAACTATGGCTACACCTTC	CASSLESGLNYGYTF
TRBV30	TRBJ2-7	-	-	TGTGCCTGGAATTCAGGCCGGCCGGGTCTGCAGTACTTC	CAWNSGRPGLQYF
TRBV4-1	TRBJ2-7	-	TRBD1	TGCGCCAGCAGCGCTTCTGGGACAGGGTTTCCCGAGCAGTACTTC	CASSASGTGFPEQYF
TRBV10-3	TRBJ1-1	few	-	TGTGCCATCAGTGGACAACTACGGGAGTCTGAAGCTTTCTTT	CAISGQLRESEAFF
TRBV19	TRBJ1-4	-	-	TGTGCCAGTAGTATACGGCTGAATGAAAAACTGTTTTTT	CASSIRLNEKLFF
TRBV7-7	TRBJ2-1	-	-	TGTGCTAGCAGCCTTGACCAGAGCTCCTACAATGAGCAGTTCTTC	CASSLDQSSYNEQFF
TRBV5-4	TRBJ2-5	-	-	TGTGCCAGCAGCCGGGACCCTGAAGAGACCCAGTACTTC	CASSRDPEETQYF
TRBV11-2	TRBJ2-1	-	-	TGTGCCAGCAGCTCTTTCGGGGGTTCCTACAATGAGCAGTTCTTC	CASSSFGGSYNEQFF
TRBV29-1	TRBJ2-5	few	-	TGCAGCGTGTCAACGGACAGCAATTTGTACTTC	CSVSTDSNLYF
TRBV6-6	TRBJ1-2	once	-	TGTGCCACCCATGACGGACTGGGGGCCAACTATGGCTACACCTTC	CATHDGLGANYGYTF
TRBV29-1	TRBJ2-4	-	TRBD2	TGCAGCGTTGAAACATCGGGTATAGCGGGAAAGGGCAAAAACATTCAGTACTTC	CSVETSGIAGKGKNIQYF
TRBV7-2	TRBJ2-6	once	-	TGTGCCACCTCCGTCAGTTCTGGGGCCAACGTCCTGACTTTC	CATSVSSGANVLTF
TRBV18	TRBJ1-1	few	-	TGTGCCAGCTCACCCCAGAGGCACTTGAACACTGAAGCTTTCTTT	CASSPQRHLNTEAFF
TRBV7-9	TRBJ1-6	once	TRBD1	TGTGCCAGCAGCTTGGGACAGGCCTCACCCCTCCACTTT	CASSLGQASPLHF
TRBV18	TRBJ2-1	many	TRBD2	TGTGCCAGCTCACTGGGACTAGCGGGCAATGAGCAGTTCTTC	CASSLGLAGNEQFF
TRBV5-5	TRBJ1-4	-	-	TGTGCCAGCAGCCAGGACGCGGGTGCAACTAATGAAAAACTGTTTTTT	CASSQDAGATNEKLFF
TRBV28	TRBJ1-4	-	-	TGTGCCAGCAGGGACGGTAATGAAAAACTGTTTTTT	CASRDGNEKLFF
TRBV7-2	TRBJ1-2	-	TRBD1	TGTGCCAGCAGCGTACAGGGGGCCTATGGCTACACCTTC	CASSVQGAYGYTF
TRBV30	TRBJ2-7	-	TRBD2	TGTGCCTGGAGTGTACTGCGGGAGGTGCCCTACGAGCAGTACTTC	CAWSVLREVPYEQYF
TRBV19	TRBJ2-2	-	-	TGTGCCAGTAGTCCGGGACTTCTCACCGGGGAGCTGTTTTTT	CASSPGLLTGELFF
TRBV9	TRBJ2-5	-	-	TGTGCCAGCAGCGTGACACAGTCCCAAGAGACCCAGTACTTC	CASSVTQSQETQYF
TRBV20-1	TRBJ1-2	few	-	TGCAGTGTTCCTGCCATGTCTGGCTACACCTTC	CSVPAMSGYTF
TRBV18	TRBJ1-5	few	-	TGTGCCAGCTCACCAGATGGAGGGGACCAGCCCCAGCATTTT	CASSPDGGDQPQHF
TRBV7-3	TRBJ2-1	-	TRBD2	TGTGCCAGCAGCGCCCTTCCGGGACTAGATTACAATGAGCAGTTCTTC	CASSALPGLDYNEQFF
TRBV10-3	TRBJ2-7	many	-	TGTGCCATCAGTGAGGCGACTCCGGGGGAGCAGTACTTC	CAISEATPGEQYF
TRBV10-1	TRBJ2-7	-	-	TGCGCCAGCAGTGATGGGGGAGCGGCCTACGAGCAGTACTTC	CASSDGGAAYEQYF
TRBV28	TRBJ2-7	-	-	TGTGCCAGCAGCCCAATAACAGGGCCTCGAAGCGAGCAGTACTTC	CASSPITGPRSEQYF
TRBV13	TRBJ2-1	-	TRBD2	TGTGCCAGCAGCTCCCCTCAACTAGCGGGATTTCGCAATGAGCAGTTCTTC	CASSSPQLAGFRNEQFF
TRBV4-2	TRBJ1-3	-	-	TGTGCCAGCAGCCAAGATTTAAGTCTCTCTGGAAACACCATATATTTT	CASSQDLSLSGNTIYF
TRBV29-1	TRBJ1-1	-	TRBD1	TGCAGCGTTTCAAGGACCCCTACAGGGGACACTGAAGCTTTCTTT	CSVSRTPTGDTEAFF
TRBV6-5	TRBJ1-5	-	-	TGTGCCAGCAGTCGACAGGTTGACATGGAGCCCCAGCATTTT	CASSRQVDMEPQHF
TRBV15	TRBJ2-3	-	TRBD2	TGTGCCACCAGCCCGGGCGGGAGCGTAGATACGCAGTATTTT	CATSPGGSVDTQYF
TRBV7-8	TRBJ1-2	-	-	TGTGCCAGCAGCTTAGCGCTTTTTCCCACCCCTGGGTATGGCTACACCTTC	CASSLALFPTPGYGYTF
TRBV4-2	TRBJ2-1	-	-	TGTGCCAGCAGCCAAGAGGGATCCGCATCCTACAATGAGCAGTTCTTC	CASSQEGSASYNEQFF
TRBV30	TRBJ2-3	-	TRBD2	TGTGCCTGGAGTGAGACTAGCGGGATGACAGATACGCAGTATTTT	CAWSETSGMTDTQYF
TRBV6-1	TRBJ2-7	-	TRBD2	TGTGCCAGCAGTGTCTATAGCGGGGGGACCTACGAGCAGTACTTC	CASSVYSGGTYEQYF
TRBV7-8	TRBJ2-1	-	-	TGTGCCAGCAGCCCAGGGACCTACAATGAGCAGTTCTTC	CASSPGTYNEQFF
TRBV6-6	TRBJ2-3	-	-	TGTGCCAGCAGTTACTCCCTCACTGGTTATACGCAGTATTTT	CASSYSLTGYTQYF
TRBV15	TRBJ2-2	few	TRBD2	TGTGCCACCAGCAAAGGCGGGAGGGCCTTCGGGGAGCTGTTTTTT	CATSKGGRAFGELFF
TRBV9	TRBJ1-2	-	-	TGTGCCAGCAGCGTAGAGGCAGGACCTAACTATGGCTACACCTTC	CASSVEAGPNYGYTF